The next 28 T cell receptor beta chains were all read from a single sample in a study of T cell responses to AZD1222 COVID-19 vaccine. Measured with immunoSEQ multiplex PCR; TCRdb has only the in-frame clones, and not every one. The sample includes 100,000 to 150,000 clones, approximately 88% of them seen just once. The sample here was peripheral blood, taken on day 0 of AZD1222 vaccination. These receptors all come from an adult in good health.

This clone appeared a few times. The V and J genes are TRBV7-3 and TRBJ2-1; 10 nucleotides line up with TRBD2. V shed 4 bases and J 8 bases; nucleotides not matched to a gene: 11. Germline assignment: CDR1 SGHTA and CDR2 FQGTGA. This CDR3 spans 16 amino acids. CDR3 sequence (DNA): TGTGCCAGCAGCTCCTATAGCGGGGGGCCGTCGGATGAGCAGTTCTTC. Translated, it gives CASSSYSGGPSDEQFF.

The chain recombines TRBV4-2 with TRBJ1-3; D possibly corresponds to TRBD1 (6 bases). V was pared by 1 base and J by 5 bases, with 15 bases between. Germline V lookup: CDR1 LGHNA, CDR2 YNFKEQ. There are 16 residues in the CDR3. CDR3 residues: CASSQVGGQGRNTIYF. The DNA of the CDR3 is TGTGCCAGCAGCCAAGTTGGGGGGCAGGGAAGAAACACCATATATTTT.

The rearrangement joins TRBV28 to TRBJ1-4; the match to TRBD1 covers 7 bases. CDR1 MDHEN and CDR2 SYDVKM come from the germline V gene. J was trimmed by 4 bases and V by 8 bases; bases with no gene match: 4. The CDR3 runs to 13 residues. DNA of the CDR3: TGTGCCAGCGCCCAGGGGGTTAATGAAAAACTGTTTTTT. Its translation: CASAQGVNEKLFF.

V gene TRBV18 combines with J gene TRBJ1-1; tentatively, D is TRBD1 (6 bases). CDR3 length: 14 residues. CDR1 and CDR2 from the germline V gene are KGHSH and LQKENI. The V gene lost 6 bases and the J gene lost 1 base, with 12 bases spanning the gap. The CDR3 spells CASSLRDKNTEAFF. CDR3 nucleotides: TGTGCCAGCTCCCTGCGGGACAAGAACACTGAAGCTTTCTTT.

The V call is TRBV5-5, the J call TRBJ2-1; TRBD2 matches at 7 bases. The J segment lost 4 bases and the V segment lost 3 bases, leaving 10 bases of the junction unmatched. The CDR3 loop spans 16 amino acids. From germline, CDR1 is SGHKS and CDR2 YYEKEE (reference sequence). CDR3 sequence (DNA): TGTGCCAGCAGCTCCGGTGAGCTAGCGGTGTACAATGAGCAGTTCTTC. Translation gives CASSSGELAVYNEQFF.

The chain links TRBV5-8 to TRBJ1-1; 7 bases are shared with TRBD1. CDR1 SGHTS and CDR2 YDEGEE come from the germline V gene. The CDR3 runs 15 residues. The V segment lost 1 base and the J segment 3 bases; nucleotides outside the gene matches: 6. This chain's CDR3 is CASSLTGDLDTEAFF. The DNA of the CDR3 is TGTGCCAGCAGCTTGACAGGGGATTTGGACACTGAAGCTTTCTTT. The full variable domain, its missing parts supplied by reference TRBV5-8 and TRBJ1-1, is EAGVTQSPTHLIKTRGQQATLRCSPISGHTSVYWYQQALGLGLQFLLWYDEGEERNRGNFPPRFSGRQFPNYSSELNVNALELEDSALYLCASSLTGDLDTEAFFGQGTRLTVV.

This chain uses TRBV7-9 with TRBJ2-2, with 8 bases fitting TRBD1. The V gene's germline CDR1 is SEHNR and CDR2 FQNEAQ (reference sequence). The trim removed 1 base at V and 6 bases at J, leaving 4 bases unmatched. CDR3 size: 15 residues. The CDR3 loop is CASSLGAGGPGELFF. The DNA for the CDR3 is TGTGCCAGCAGCTTAGGGGCAGGGGGCCCCGGGGAGCTGTTTTTT.

V is TRBV19 and J is TRBJ1-2, with 9 bases matching TRBD1. Germline CDR1 is LNHDA and CDR2 is SQIVND (reference sequence). This CDR3 is built from 15 residues. The ends lost 5 bases at V and 8 bases at J; junction bases unmatched: 12. In nucleotides, the CDR3 is TGTGCCAGTAGTCGCCTGGGGGACAGGGAATGGGGCTACACCTTC. Its protein product is CASSRLGDREWGYTF.

This clone has only one observation. The chain joins TRBV2 to TRBJ1-1; D might be TRBD1 (6 bases). Germline V gene data show CDR1 as SNHLY and CDR2 as FYNNEI. The CDR3 runs 12 residues. Trimming cost V 11 bases and J 6 bases, with 16 bases left between them. CDR3 in amino acids: CAPGGGRAEAFF. In DNA form, the CDR3 reads TGTGCCCCGGGAGGGGGGAGGGCTGAAGCTTTCTTT. Filled out from reference TRBV2 and TRBJ1-1, the complete variable domain reads EPEVTQTPSHQVTQMGQEVILRCVPISNHLYFYWYRQILGQKVEFLVSFYNNEISEKSEIFDDQFSVERPDGSNFTLKIRSTKLEDSAMYFCAPGGGRAEAFFGQGTRLTVV.

The chain joins TRBV15 to TRBJ2-1; D is possibly TRBD2 (5 bases). This CDR3 has 13 amino acids. Per the germline V gene, CDR1 is LNHNV and CDR2 is YYDKDF (reference sequence). Trimming removed 0 bases from V and 9 bases from J, with 9 bases in between. CDR3 DNA sequence: TGTGCCACCAGCAGAGATCCCCTAGCTGAGCAGTTCTTC. This codes for CATSRDPLAEQFF.

The chain employs TRBV29-1 and TRBJ1-1, with no clear D. This CDR3 contains 11 residues. The V gene lost 8 bases and the J gene lost 0 bases, with 7 bases spanning the gap. Germline V gene data show CDR1 as SQVTM and CDR2 as ANQGSEA. The CDR3 DNA reads as TGCAGCTCCACCGTGAACACTGAAGCTTTCTTT. Translation gives CSSTVNTEAFF.

The chain couples TRBV7-9 to TRBJ2-1; TRBD1 aligns across 8 bases. With 4 bases clipped from V and 1 base from J, the junction kept 3 bases outside the gene matches. The CDR3 is 15 residues long. Germline CDR1 is SEHNR and CDR2 is FQNEAQ (reference sequence). In DNA, the CDR3 is TGTGCCAGCAGCTCAGGACAGGGTTCCTACAATGAGCAGTTCTTC. It is translated as CASSSGQGSYNEQFF.

The chain is built from TRBV7-8 and TRBJ1-5; D is uncertain. The V gene lost 2 bases and the J gene lost 6 bases, with 11 bases spanning the gap. Germline CDR1 is SGHVS and CDR2 is FQNEAQ. This CDR3 comprises 14 residues. CDR3 protein: CASSLRIGSQPQHF. The CDR3, as DNA: TGTGCCAGCAGCTTACGAATAGGGAGTCAGCCCCAGCATTTT.

V gene TRBV11-3 combines with J gene TRBJ2-7; TRBD1 is a possible D gene (5 bases). The CDR3 totals 15 residues. V was shortened by 3 bases and J by 2 bases, with 14 bases between the two germline ends. CDR1 and CDR2 from the germline V gene are SGHNT and YENEEA. CDR3 coding DNA: TGTGCCAGCAGCTTTGGGGCATCGCCTACCTACGAGCAGTACTTC. This encodes CASSFGASPTYEQYF.

J is TRBJ2-1 and V is TRBV28; D perhaps matches TRBD1 (5 bases). Trimming shortened V by 4 bases and J by 0 bases, and 10 bases separated the two germline ends. The CDR3 runs to 15 residues. Germline V CDR1 and CDR2: MDHEN, SYDVKM. CDR3 DNA: TGTGCCAGCAGTTATGACAGCTACTCCTACAATGAGCAGTTCTTC. The encoded protein is CASSYDSYSYNEQFF.

This chain links TRBV6-5 with TRBJ2-5; perhaps D is TRBD1 or TRBD2 (5 bases each). Between the trimmed V and J ends, which lost 2 bases and 3 bases, there was a span of 16 bases. The CDR3 totals 16 residues. The germline V gene encodes CDR1 MNHEY and CDR2 SVGAGI. CDR3 in DNA: TGTGCCAGCAGTTACGGGACCGAGGAAAGGAAAGAGACCCAGTACTTC. It translates to CASSYGTEERKETQYF.

The V gene is TRBV2, the J gene TRBJ1-5; 7 bases align to TRBD1. Germline V gene data show CDR1 as SNHLY and CDR2 as FYNNEI. The J segment lost 2 bases and the V segment lost 4 bases, leaving 2 bases of the junction unmatched. This CDR3 is 14 amino acids long. CDR3 residues: CASSGDSRNQPQHF. The CDR3 DNA follows: TGTGCCAGCAGTGGGGACAGCCGCAATCAGCCCCAGCATTTT.

This clone appeared a few times. The chain combines TRBV4-1 with TRBJ1-6; D is unclear. The CDR3 has 18 residues. Deletions cut 0 bases from V and 5 bases from J, with 17 bases between. CDR1 MGHRA and CDR2 YSYEKL come from the germline V gene. The CDR3 DNA reads as TGCGCCAGCAGCCAAGAATGGCCATTCGAACTCAATAATTCACCCCTCCACTTT. Translated: CASSQEWPFELNNSPLHF.

In this sample, this clone turned up a few times. The chain recombines TRBV24-1 with TRBJ2-1, with 13 bases identical to TRBD2. The CDR3 sequence is 16 residues long. The germline gives CDR1 KGHDR, CDR2 SFDVKD. V lost 5 bases to trimming and J lost 8 bases; unmatched junction nucleotides: 8. DNA of the CDR3: TGTGCCACCAGTGGGTCAGGACTAGCGGGAGACGATGAGCAGTTCTTC. The encoded protein is CATSGSGLAGDDEQFF.

This chain joins TRBV5-1 and TRBJ2-5; TRBD2 is a possible D gene (7 bases). Trimming stripped 0 bases from V and 0 bases from J, with 15 bases between. The CDR3 length is 17 residues. CDR1 SGHRS and CDR2 YFSETQ come from the germline V gene. The CDR3 loop is CASSLEGGGPYQETQYF. Here the CDR3 DNA reads TGCGCCAGCAGCTTGGAGGGCGGGGGCCCGTACCAAGAGACCCAGTACTTC. The complete variable domain, with remaining parts taken from reference TRBV5-1 and TRBJ2-5, reads KAGVTQTPRYLIKTRGQQVTLSCSPISGHRSVSWYQQTPGQGLQFLFEYFSETQRNKGNFPGRFSGRQFSNSRSEMNVSTLELGDSALYLCASSLEGGGPYQETQYFGPGTRLLVL.

The chain combines TRBV7-2 with TRBJ2-3, with a tentative D call TRBD1 (6 bases). Trimming pared 3 bases from V and 3 bases from J, leaving 10 bases between. Germline CDR1 is SGHTA and CDR2 is FQGNSA. This CDR3 contains 14 residues. The CDR3 nucleotides are TGTGCCAGCAGCTTGGACAGACCTACAGATACGCAGTATTTT. This translates into CASSLDRPTDTQYF.

This chain joins TRBV6-5 and TRBJ1-5; D perhaps matches TRBD1 (5 bases). The ends were cut back, 6 bases at V and 9 bases at J, with 18 bases in the middle. The CDR3 consists of 14 residues. Germline-derived CDR1 and CDR2 are MNHEY and SVGAGI. The CDR3 spells CASRGRSPEAPQHF. In nucleotides, the CDR3 is TGTGCCAGCAGGGGACGGTCCCCGGAGGCGCCCCAGCATTTT.

The chain couples TRBV20-1 to TRBJ2-3; D is undetermined. Deletions cut 3 bases from V and 0 bases from J, with 19 bases between. The CDR3 has 17 residues. The V gene's germline CDR1 is DFQATT and CDR2 SNEGSKA (reference sequence). Here the CDR3 DNA reads TGCAGTGCTAGTTCTGTGGGTCAGTCATCTAGCACAGATACGCAGTATTTT. Its translation: CSASSVGQSSSTDTQYF.

The gene calls are TRBV9 and TRBJ1-4, with 9 bases identical to TRBD1. Trimming removed 7 bases from V and 4 bases from J; junction bases left unmatched: 14. CDR1 and CDR2 from the germline V gene are SGDLS and YYNGEE. The CDR3 spans 17 residues. CDR3 in DNA: TGTGCCAGCTCCCGGGGACAGGGTTTTCAGGGTAATGAAAAACTGTTTTTT. This codes for CASSRGQGFQGNEKLFF.

J is TRBJ2-1 and V is TRBV28; D remains unclear. There are 11 residues in the CDR3. Trimming left V 6 bases short and J 8 bases short, with 8 bases between. Germline V gene data show CDR1 as MDHEN and CDR2 as SYDVKM. The CDR3 spells CASRRWDEQFF. Written as DNA, the CDR3 is TGTGCCAGCAGGCGCTGGGATGAGCAGTTCTTC.

CDR3 loop: CASSHREFGTDTQYF. CDR3 sequence (DNA): TGTGCCAGCAGCCACCGGGAATTCGGCACAGATACGCAGTATTTT. The rearrangement uses TRBV5-4 and TRBJ2-3, with D possibly being TRBD2 (5 bases). The germline V gene has CDR1 SGHNT and CDR2 YYREEE (reference sequence). CDR3 length: 15 amino acids. V lost 4 bases to trimming and J lost 1 base, with 13 bases between them.

The CDR3 loop reads CASKTGNRGAFF. The CDR3 nucleotides are TGTGCCAGTAAGACAGGGAATAGGGGCGCTTTCTTT. The chain combines TRBV19 with TRBJ1-1; TRBD1 aligns across 7 bases. CDR3 length: 12 amino acids. The germline CDR1 and CDR2 sequences are LNHDA and SQIVND (reference sequence). Trimming at V came to 7 bases and at J to 11 bases, leaving 10 bases not matched to a gene.

V and J are TRBV5-4 and TRBJ2-1, with TRBD2 matching over 10 bases. Trimming cost V 0 bases and J 9 bases; bases outside gene matches: 12. This CDR3 is built from 17 residues. The V gene's germline CDR1 is SGHNT and CDR2 YYREEE (reference sequence). CDR3 DNA: TGTGCCAGCAGCTTGGGCCTTAAGCGGGGGGGCGAGGGTGAGCAGTTCTTC. Translation gives CASSLGLKRGGEGEQFF.